The present entry profiles one T cell receptor beta chain with its context. Its binding antigen is unknown. Base qualities were left out, and no much larger clone turns up one base away. This entry is derived from a study of blood T cell repertoires in COVID-19 (dated by TCRdb to 2018 to 2021). With regard to the full study: Samples covering the acute and convalescent phases of COVID-19 were provided by collaborators in the United States, Italy and Spain. A freely available public database, intended as a resource for researchers studying the immune response to SARS-CoV-2, is where the repertoires were released. HLA class I and class II types, where available, came from metadata supplied by the sample provider rather than from assay-based typing. The samples were drawn from the first 160 participants of the ongoing ImmuneRACE study and from 950 to 1,500 subjects provided by 6 global collaborators. The material from the prospective study consisted of cDNA or gDNA derived from T cells, B-cell-depleted T cells, or PBMCs. Deeply sampled blood TCRbeta repertoires from subjects exposed to, actively infected with, or recovered from COVID-19 were included in the dataset. The sample metadata nearly always contained a de-identified subject ID, COVID-19 status, age in years and sex.

From the germline V gene, CDR1 is MNHEY and CDR2 is SVGAGI. The CDR3 contains 13 residues, cysteine and phenylalanine counted. This entry keeps only the CDR3 DNA: 39 bases, framed from base 1. The germline V end is reduced by 5 bases and the J end by 4 bases; junction bases left unmatched: 4. TCRbeta CDR3 regions were amplified from genomic DNA using the immunoSEQ Assay, a bias-controlled multiplex PCR. As for the authors' bioinformatics: The number of nucleated cells in each sample was estimated from the amplification of reference gene primers within the assay. To quantify the absolute abundance of each unique TCRbeta CDR3 rearrangement, sequence reads were collapsed and filtered. For each sample, productive Simpson clonality was calculated as the square root of Simpson's diversity index over productive rearrangements. TCRdb re-hosts the immuneACCESS table, in-frame sequences only. Its copies lack some clones; in the studies checked, an unresolved V gene accounts for under half of them, and the cause for the rest is not known. Clone size and V and J calls were adopted from that table, with D and trimming inferred from the DNA. A total of 150,000 or so clones appear in this sample, 90% of them only once. The ten largest clones add up to 18% of the sample.

Results the study describes overall, beyond this receptor: The amount of clinical and demographic metadata varied by source and participant and was provided uncurated.

Whole blood was collected in K2EDTA tubes by collaborating institutions according to the institutions' own protocols. Collaborator samples were shipped for TCRbeta analysis as frozen whole blood, isolated PBMCs, or DNA extracted from either sample type. The sequence was obtained from a man aged 55-75 years with active or convalescent COVID-19. Input material: peripheral blood. The chain uses TRBV6-5 and TRBJ1-2, and 7 junction bases match TRBD1. The bases are TGTGCCAGCAGTCAACAGGGGTTCTATGGCTACACCTTC. Protein translation: CASSQQGFYGYTF.